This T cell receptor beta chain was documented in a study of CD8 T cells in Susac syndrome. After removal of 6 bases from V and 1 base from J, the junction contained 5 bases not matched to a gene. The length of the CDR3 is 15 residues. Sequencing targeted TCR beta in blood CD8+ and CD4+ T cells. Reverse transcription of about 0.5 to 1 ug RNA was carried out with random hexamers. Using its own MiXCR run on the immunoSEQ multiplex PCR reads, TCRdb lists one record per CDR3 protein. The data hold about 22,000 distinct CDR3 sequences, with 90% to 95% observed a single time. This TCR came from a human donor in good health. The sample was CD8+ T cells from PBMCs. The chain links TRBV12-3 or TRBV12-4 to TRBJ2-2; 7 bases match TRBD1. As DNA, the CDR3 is TGTGCCAGCAGCTATCCAGGGGGGAACACCGGGGAGCTGTTTTTT. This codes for CASSYPGGNTGELFF.